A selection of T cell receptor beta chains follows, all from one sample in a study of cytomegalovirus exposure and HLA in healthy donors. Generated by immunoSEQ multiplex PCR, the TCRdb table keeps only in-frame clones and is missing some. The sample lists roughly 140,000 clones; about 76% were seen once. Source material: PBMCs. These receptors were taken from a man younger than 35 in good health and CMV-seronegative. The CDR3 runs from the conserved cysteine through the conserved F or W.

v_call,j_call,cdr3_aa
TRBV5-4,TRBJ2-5,CASSSVAGANGLGEETQYF
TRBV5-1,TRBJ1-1,CASSRGQVNTEAFF
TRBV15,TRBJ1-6,CATSRGTGPNSPLHF
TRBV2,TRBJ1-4,CASSVFYRSFF
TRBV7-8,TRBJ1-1,CASSPAVGGRTEAFF
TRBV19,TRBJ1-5,CASSTRQPISNQPQHF
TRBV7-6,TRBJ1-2,CASSVGRHRTFPGYTF
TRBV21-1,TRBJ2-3,CASFSLSGTTDTQYF
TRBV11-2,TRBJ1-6,CASSLRVRAENSPLHF
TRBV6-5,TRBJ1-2,CASSYSTGPNYGYTF